The 26 T cell receptor beta chains listed next were all sequenced from one sample in a study of CD8+ T cells in alopecia areata. Treatment here: oral pan-JAK inhibitor, 5-10 mg twice daily. Reverse transcription of extracted RNA yielded cDNA, which provided the sequencing template. Profiled with immunoSEQ multiplex PCR; TCRdb holds only in-frame clones, not every one. Of 150,000 or so clones listed, 58% were seen once; the top ten hold approximately 16%. This sample comprised CD4+ T cells sorted from blood, obtained at approximately week 56, from a patient treated with tofacitinib. The receptors were sampled from a human donor with alopecia areata.

The chain carries TRBV9 and TRBJ1-2; TRBD1 matches at 8 bases. CDR3 length: 17 amino acids. J lost 5 bases, V lost 0 bases, and 12 bases had no gene match. Germline CDR1 is SGDLS and CDR2 is YYNGEE. CDR3 sequence reads: CASSVDVQGAQGYGYTF. DNA of the CDR3: TGTGCCAGCAGCGTAGACGTCCAGGGGGCGCAGGGTTATGGCTACACCTTC.

The V and J genes are TRBV11-2 and TRBJ2-7; 10 bases are a match to TRBD2. V was clipped by 1 base and J by 4 bases; unmatched bases: 7. This CDR3 has 16 amino acids. Germline assignment: CDR1 SGHAT and CDR2 FQNNGV. The DNA for the CDR3 is TGTGCCAGCAGCTTAGGTAGCGGGGGGATTGGGTACGAGCAGTACTTC. It codes for CASSLGSGGIGYEQYF.

CDR3: CAWSVPGGTNQPQHF. DNA for the CDR3: TGTGCCTGGAGTGTCCCAGGGGGTACAAATCAGCCCCAGCATTTT. The chain couples TRBV30 to TRBJ1-5, with 7 bases aligning to TRBD1. CDR1 GTSNPN and CDR2 SVGIG come from the germline V gene (reference sequence). The CDR3 runs to 15 residues. V lost 0 bases, J lost 4 bases, and 6 bases stayed unmatched. The variable domain in full, completed from reference TRBV30 and TRBJ1-5, reads SQTIHQWPATLVQPVGSPLSLECTVEGTSNPNLYWYRQAAGRGLQLLFYSVGIGQISSEVPQNLSASRPQDRQFILSSKKLLLSDSGFYLCAWSVPGGTNQPQHFGDGTRLSIL.

This clone has only a few counts. The V gene is TRBV18, the J gene TRBJ1-6; no clear D. This CDR3 is built from 14 residues. Trimming cost V 4 bases and J 6 bases, with 10 bases left between them. Germline CDR1 is KGHSH and CDR2 is LQKENI. DNA of the CDR3: TGTGCCAGCTCACTAAACAGCATTAATTCACCCCTCCACTTT. Translated: CASSLNSINSPLHF.

The chain is built from TRBV27 and TRBJ2-7, with TRBD1 matching over 8 bases. Per germline, CDR1 MNHEY and CDR2 SMNVEV (reference sequence). The CDR3 spans 18 residues. V lost 7 bases to trimming and J lost 2 bases; unmatched junction nucleotides: 19. The CDR3 DNA reads TGTGCCAGCAACCCTTTTGGGATGACAGGGGCCGGAGCCTACGAGCAGTACTTC. It yields the protein CASNPFGMTGAGAYEQYF.

This chain uses TRBV29-1 with TRBJ1-3; 12 positions match TRBD1. V gave up 4 bases and J gave up 2 bases; unmatched junction bases: 0. The CDR3 totals 14 residues. CDR1 SQVTM and CDR2 ANQGSEA come from the germline V gene. The CDR3 nucleotides are TGCAGCGTTGGGGACAGGGGGCCTGGAAACACCATATATTTT. Translated, it gives CSVGDRGPGNTIYF.

CDR3 coding DNA: TGTGCCAGCAGACCCACAGGGGGCACTGAAGCTTTCTTT. Amino acid sequence: CASRPTGGTEAFF. The chain links TRBV6-5 to TRBJ1-1; 8 bases align to TRBD1. J was trimmed by 4 bases and V by 6 bases; bases with no gene match: 4. The germline V gene has CDR1 MNHEY and CDR2 SVGAGI. The CDR3 loop spans 13 amino acids.

Only a few counts were recorded for this clone. V usage is TRBV5-6 and J usage is TRBJ1-1; the match to TRBD1 covers 10 bases. V was clipped by 4 bases and J by 4 bases; unmatched bases: 4. CDR1 and CDR2 (germline): SGHDT, YYEEEE. The CDR3 consists of 14 residues. This CDR3 is CASSPRTGGTEAFF. CDR3 sequence (DNA): TGTGCCAGCAGCCCTCGGACAGGGGGCACTGAAGCTTTCTTT.

The J gene is TRBJ1-1, the V gene TRBV4-1; 9 nucleotides agree with TRBD1. V dropped 1 base and J dropped 4; count of bases not matched to a gene: 4. The V gene's germline CDR1 is MGHRA and CDR2 YSYEKL. This CDR3 has 15 amino acids. The CDR3 here is CASSQGDRAGTEAFF. The CDR3 DNA reads TGCGCCAGCAGCCAAGGGGACAGGGCGGGCACTGAAGCTTTCTTT.

The chain is built from TRBV4-1 and TRBJ2-3; possible D gene TRBD1, 6 bases. The CDR3 runs 19 residues. Germline V gene sequence: CDR1 MGHRA, CDR2 YSYEKL. Trimming took 1 base from V and 6 from J, leaving 26 bases between them. CDR3 sequence: CASSQATLTGRRRRDTQYF. The CDR3 DNA sequence: TGCGCCAGCAGCCAAGCGACCCTGACAGGTCGGCGCAGGAGGGATACGCAGTATTTT.

For the CDR3, the DNA is TGCGCCAGCAGCAAGAGCGGACAGGGGATGTCAGAGACCCAGTACTTC. Translating gives CASSKSGQGMSETQYF. The genes are TRBV5-1 and TRBJ2-5, with 9 bases matching TRBD1. CDR3 length: 16 residues. Germline V gene lookup returns CDR1 SGHRS and CDR2 YFSETQ. V shed 4 bases, J shed 4 bases, and the junction held 11 bases outside the gene matches.

In its sample, this clone was seen a few times. The chain uses TRBV25-1 and TRBJ2-5; D is perhaps TRBD1 (5 bases). Trimming took off 3 bases at V and 0 bases at J, with 11 bases between the two ends. The CDR3 consists of 15 residues. CDR1 and CDR2 (germline): MGHDK, SYGVNS. CDR3 coding DNA: TGTGCCAGCAGTGATCACAGGAAGTACCAAGAGACCCAGTACTTC. This encodes CASSDHRKYQETQYF.

The chain combines TRBV11-2 with TRBJ2-3; the D gene is possibly TRBD1 (6 bases). CDR3 size: 15 residues. Deletions cut 2 bases from V and 2 bases from J, with 11 bases between. Germline CDR1 and CDR2: SGHAT and FQNNGV. The CDR3 nucleotides read TGTGCCAGCAGCTTAACGGGACACACCACAGATACGCAGTATTTT. Its protein is CASSLTGHTTDTQYF.

V is TRBV10-3 and J is TRBJ2-6, with D possibly being TRBD1 (6 bases). Trimming took 2 bases from V and 1 from J, leaving 9 bases between them. The CDR3 totals 16 residues. Germline V CDR1 and CDR2: ENHRY, SYGVKD. CDR3 loop: CAISEGQGSGANVLTF. The CDR3 nucleotides are TGTGCCATCAGTGAGGGGCAGGGGTCTGGGGCCAACGTCCTGACTTTC.

This sequence joins TRBV2 and TRBJ2-7; weak D call: TRBD1 (5 bases). The CDR3 is 15 amino acids. The germline V gene encodes CDR1 SNHLY and CDR2 FYNNEI. The V gene lost 5 bases and the J gene lost 5 bases, with 19 bases spanning the gap. This CDR3 is CASSPRRGSRNEQYF. Written as DNA, the CDR3 is TGTGCCAGCAGTCCCAGAAGGGGAAGTAGGAACGAGCAGTACTTC.

The chain uses TRBV29-1 and TRBJ2-1; D is undetermined. The CDR3 totals 16 residues. Trimming took 7 bases from V and 4 from J, leaving 23 bases between them. The germline V gene encodes CDR1 SQVTM and CDR2 ANQGSEA. CDR3 coding DNA: TGCAGCGCCCTCCCGACGGGCCCTTACGCTTACAATGAGCAGTTCTTC. Translation: CSALPTGPYAYNEQFF.

The chain links TRBV5-1 to TRBJ2-5; TRBD1 might be the D (5 bases). Looked up from germline, CDR1 is SGHRS and CDR2 is YFSETQ. V dropped 0 bases and J dropped 2 bases, with 8 bases sitting between them. This CDR3 spans 14 amino acids. CDR3 in amino acids: CASSLENRQETQYF. The CDR3, as DNA: TGCGCCAGCAGCTTGGAGAACAGGCAAGAGACCCAGTACTTC.

This clone has a handful of counts. The rearrangement uses TRBV15 and TRBJ2-4; D gene unclear. CDR3 length equals 15 residues. Germline V gives CDR1 LNHNV, CDR2 YYDKDF (reference sequence). V was trimmed by 1 base and J by 5 bases, leaving 12 bases between them. DNA of the CDR3: TGTGCCACCAGCAGAGTTCCCGTCAGCCAAAACATTCAGTACTTC. It specifies CATSRVPVSQNIQYF. The whole variable domain, remainder taken from reference TRBV15 and TRBJ2-4, is DAMVIQNPRYQVTQFGKPVTLSCSQTLNHNVMYWYQQKSSQAPKLLFHYYDKDFNNEADTPDNFQSRRPNTSFCFLDIRSPGLGDTAMYLCATSRVPVSQNIQYFGAGTRLSVL.

The V gene is TRBV11-2, the J gene TRBJ2-3, with TRBD1 identical over 7 bases. Trimming removed 4 bases from V and 5 bases from J; junction bases left unmatched: 0. The CDR3 contains 12 residues. Looked up from germline, CDR1 is SGHAT and CDR2 is FQNNGV. The CDR3 protein is CASSYRGDTQYF. The CDR3 DNA is TGTGCCAGCAGCTACAGGGGAGATACGCAGTATTTT. Drawing the rest from reference TRBV11-2 and TRBJ2-3, the complete variable domain is EAGVAQSPRYKIIEKRQSVAFWCNPISGHATLYWYQQILGQGPKLLIQFQNNGVVDDSQLPKDRFSAERLKGVDSTLKIQPAKLEDSAVYLCASSYRGDTQYFGPGTRLTVL.

In this sample, this clone turned up a few times. This chain links TRBV10-2 with TRBJ2-7, with D unresolved. Germline CDR1 reads WSHSY; CDR2 reads SAAADI. The CDR3 totals 12 residues. V was cut by 7 bases and J by 0 bases, with 7 bases left in between. CDR3 region: CASIQSSYEQYF. The CDR3 nucleotides are TGCGCCAGCATACAGAGCTCCTACGAGCAGTACTTC.

The chain recombines TRBV29-1 with TRBJ2-3; no reliable D call. Germline values: CDR1 SQVTM, CDR2 ANQGSEA. This CDR3 has 14 residues. V was trimmed by 7 bases and J by 8 bases, leaving 22 bases between them. The CDR3: CSGGPTSIVATQYF. CDR3 sequence (DNA): TGCAGCGGAGGACCTACCTCGATAGTGGCTACGCAGTATTTT.

The rearrangement joins TRBV7-9 to TRBJ2-5, with 7 bases matching TRBD2. This CDR3 is built from 17 residues. Unmatched junction bases numbered 14, after V lost 5 bases and J lost 2 bases. Looked up from germline, CDR1 is SEHNR and CDR2 is FQNEAQ (reference sequence). CDR3 nucleotide sequence: TGTGCCAGCAGCCGAGGTCAGGGCGGGGGAACTCAAGAGACCCAGTACTTC. Translated: CASSRGQGGGTQETQYF.

J is TRBJ2-3 and V is TRBV20-1; D unclear. Trimming left V 6 bases short and J 6 bases short, with 10 bases between. The CDR3 runs to 11 residues. Germline assignment: CDR1 DFQATT and CDR2 SNEGSKA (reference sequence). CDR3 nucleotides: TGCAGTGCATTCCTCCGGGATACGCAGTATTTT. Translated: CSAFLRDTQYF.

The chain carries TRBV6-6 and TRBJ2-1; D unclear. V dropped 0 bases and J dropped 11 bases, with 5 bases sitting between them. CDR3 size: 11 residues. Germline CDR1 is MNHNY and CDR2 is SVGAGI (reference sequence). In DNA form, the CDR3 reads TGTGCCAGCAGTTACTCCTATCAGCAGTTCTTC. Encoded protein: CASSYSYQQFF.

This clone was recorded only once. The chain combines TRBV7-2 with TRBJ2-5; weak D call: TRBD1 (6 bases). Deletions cut 0 bases from V and 4 bases from J, with 15 bases between. CDR1 is SGHTA, CDR2 FQGNSA, per germline. There are 16 residues in the CDR3. CDR3 loop: CASSLAAPRGGETQYF. CDR3 sequence (DNA): TGTGCCAGCAGCTTAGCGGCCCCCAGGGGTGGAGAGACCCAGTACTTC.

The V call is TRBV30, the J call TRBJ2-1; D unclear. Looked up from germline, CDR1 is GTSNPN and CDR2 is SVGIG (reference sequence). The CDR3 extends over 13 amino acids. Trimming took off 0 bases at V and 12 bases at J, with 15 bases between the two ends. CDR3 residues: CAWSVTQSSGQFF. The CDR3 coding sequence is TGTGCCTGGAGTGTGACTCAGTCCTCGGGGCAGTTCTTC.